The 15 T cell receptor beta chains given below trace back to one sample, sequenced in a study of CD8+ T cells in alopecia areata. Following extraction, RNA underwent reverse transcription to cDNA, which served as the sequencing template. Profiled with immunoSEQ multiplex PCR; TCRdb holds only in-frame clones, not every one. The table has about 200,000 clones, about 56% seen once; the top ten hold around 5.1%. Sequences were obtained from CD8+ T cells sorted from blood. The source is a human donor in good health.

In its sample, this clone was seen a few times. This chain joins TRBV14 and TRBJ1-4, with a possible D match to TRBD1 (6 bases). The CDR3 has 16 residues. V was clipped by 4 bases and J by 5 bases, with 17 bases between them. Germline V gene sequence: CDR1 SGHDN, CDR2 FVKESK. This chain's CDR3 is CASSRGPGQLNEKLFF. The CDR3 coding sequence is TGTGCCAGCAGCCGAGGGCCCGGACAGCTAAATGAAAAACTGTTTTTT.

CDR3 bases: TGTGCCAGCAGTTACTCGAGTACCGGGGAGCTGTTTTTT. This gives the protein CASSYSSTGELFF. V gene TRBV6-5 combines with J gene TRBJ2-2; D is undetermined. Trimming shortened V by 0 bases and J by 5 bases, and 4 bases separated the two germline ends. The germline CDR1 and CDR2 sequences are MNHEY and SVGAGI. CDR3 length: 13 residues.

The CDR3 spells CASREQGALRETQYF. CDR3 sequence (DNA): TGTGCCAGCAGGGAACAGGGGGCGCTTCGAGAGACCCAGTACTTC. V gene TRBV28 combines with J gene TRBJ2-5; 9 bases align to TRBD1. This CDR3 is built from 15 residues. V trimming: 6 bases; J trimming: 4 bases; junction bases outside the gene matches: 9. The V gene's germline CDR1 is MDHEN and CDR2 SYDVKM.

This rearrangement joins TRBV29-1 to TRBJ2-1, with 9 bases lining up with TRBD2. The trim removed 3 bases at V and 9 bases at J, leaving 6 bases unmatched. The CDR3 is 13 amino acids. Germline CDR1 and CDR2: SQVTM and ANQGSEA. This CDR3 reads CSVDGSGGAEQFF. The CDR3 nucleotides read TGCAGCGTTGATGGTAGCGGGGGAGCTGAGCAGTTCTTC.

The J gene is TRBJ1-2, the V gene TRBV27; D gene ambiguous. Germline lookup yields CDR1 MNHEY and CDR2 SMNVEV (reference sequence). V was cut by 5 bases and J by 2 bases, with 12 bases left in between. The length of the CDR3 is 14 residues. The CDR3 loop is CASSVVGRNYGYTF. CDR3 coding DNA: TGTGCCAGCAGTGTGGTCGGGCGCAACTATGGCTACACCTTC.

This clone was seen just once. V usage is TRBV5-1 and J usage is TRBJ1-2; the D gene is possibly TRBD1 (6 bases). Deletions cut 7 bases from V and 4 bases from J, with 14 bases between. Looked up from germline, CDR1 is SGHRS and CDR2 is YFSETQ. The CDR3 has 13 amino acids. The CDR3 here is CASRLRGAYGYTF. The CDR3, as DNA: TGCGCCAGCCGACTTCGGGGGGCCTATGGCTACACCTTC.

V is TRBV15 and J is TRBJ2-7; TRBD1 matches 8 bases. The CDR3 has 15 residues. Germline loops: CDR1 LNHNV, CDR2 YYDKDF (reference sequence). J lost 1 base, V lost 3 bases, and 5 bases had no gene match. The DNA for the CDR3 is TGTGCCACCAGCAGCGGACAGGGCGCATCCTACGAGCAGTACTTC. Translation: CATSSGQGASYEQYF.

The chain is built from TRBV7-6 and TRBJ1-1; D gene unclear. Germline V gene lookup returns CDR1 SGHVS and CDR2 FNYEAQ. V was trimmed by 0 bases and J by 3 bases, leaving 5 bases between them. The CDR3 is 13 amino acids. The CDR3, as DNA: TGTGCCAGCAGCTTAGCCGGCCACACTGAAGCTTTCTTT. Protein: CASSLAGHTEAFF.

V is TRBV7-6 and J is TRBJ2-2; D ambiguous. The CDR3 spans 14 residues. Trimming removed 2 bases at V and 1 base at J, with 5 bases between. Germline lookup yields CDR1 SGHVS and CDR2 FNYEAQ. For the CDR3, the DNA is TGTGCCAGCAGCTTAAGGGAGAACACCGGGGAGCTGTTTTTT. Translation gives CASSLRENTGELFF.

This clone occurred once. The chain carries TRBV7-2 and TRBJ2-4, with TRBD2 matching 14 bases. The germline V gene has CDR1 SGHTA and CDR2 FQGNSA. J gave up 0 bases and V 2 bases, and 6 bases lay outside the gene matches. The CDR3 loop spans 19 amino acids. The CDR3 is CASSLKGLAGALAKNIQYF. CDR3 bases: TGTGCCAGCAGCTTAAAGGGACTAGCGGGGGCCCTAGCCAAAAACATTCAGTACTTC.

The chain joins TRBV23-1 to TRBJ2-7, with D hard to call. TRBV23-1 falls under the ORF class, with uncertain function. V lost 0 bases and J 6 bases, leaving 12 bases between the germline ends. This CDR3 region has 14 residues. The CDR3 sequence is CASSQSTSECEQYF. For the CDR3, the DNA is TGCGCCAGCAGTCAATCCACCTCAGAATGCGAGCAGTACTTC.

This rearrangement joins TRBV29-1 to TRBJ1-2; maybe TRBD1 (5 bases). Germline CDR1 and CDR2: SQVTM and ANQGSEA. The CDR3 extends over 15 amino acids. With 0 bases removed from V and 4 bases from J, the gap between germline ends came to 15 bases. The CDR3 region has the DNA TGCAGCGTTGAAGATGAGGCGACAGACGGCTATGGCTACACCTTC. This gives the protein CSVEDEATDGYGYTF.

Concerning this clone: The CDR3 ends on some other residue instead of the conserved phenylalanine or tryptophan, so this is likely a read error. Because the CDR3's place on the DNA is in doubt, the DNA is left out and the CDR3 is given as listed by TCRdb. This chain links TRBV30 with TRBJ2-7; the DNA was not compared with TRBD1, the D call given in the table. Germline V gives CDR1 GTSNPN, CDR2 SVGIG (reference sequence). The CDR3 region is 11 residues in length, termini included. CDR3: CAWSGGTGRLG.

V and J are TRBV5-5 and TRBJ1-5; no definite D call. V was cut by 4 bases and J by 2 bases, with 13 bases left in between. The length of the CDR3 is 15 residues. From germline, CDR1 is SGHKS and CDR2 YYEKEE (reference sequence). CDR3 nucleotide sequence: TGTGCCAGCAGCCTGGGCCCGTCAGGCAATCAGCCCCAGCATTTT. It yields the protein CASSLGPSGNQPQHF.

This chain connects TRBV7-6 to TRBJ2-5; D gene uncertain. Germline-derived CDR1 and CDR2 are SGHVS and FNYEAQ. The CDR3 has 13 amino acids. Trimming took off 5 bases at V and 5 bases at J, with 12 bases between the two ends. Here the CDR3 reads CASSLAEEETQYF. DNA of the CDR3: TGTGCCAGCAGCCTGGCCGAGGAGGAGACCCAGTACTTC.